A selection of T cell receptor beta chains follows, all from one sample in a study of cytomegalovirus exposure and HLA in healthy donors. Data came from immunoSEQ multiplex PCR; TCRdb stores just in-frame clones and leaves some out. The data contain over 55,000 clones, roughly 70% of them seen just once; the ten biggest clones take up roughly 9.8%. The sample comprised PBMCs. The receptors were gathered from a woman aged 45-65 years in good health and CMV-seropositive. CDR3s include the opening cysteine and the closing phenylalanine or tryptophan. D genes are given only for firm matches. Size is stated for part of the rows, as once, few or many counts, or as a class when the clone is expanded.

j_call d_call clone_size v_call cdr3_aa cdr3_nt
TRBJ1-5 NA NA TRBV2 CASSMNMEPQHF TGTGCCAGCAGTATGAACATGGAGCCCCAGCATTTT
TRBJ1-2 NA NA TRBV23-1 CASSQTSAGRDYGYTF TGCGCCAGCAGTCAAACAAGCGCAGGGCGAGACTATGGCTACACCTTC
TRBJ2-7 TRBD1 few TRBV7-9 CASSSGTATYEQYF TGTGCCAGCAGCTCCGGGACAGCAACCTACGAGCAGTACTTC
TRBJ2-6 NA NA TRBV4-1 CASSQGTASGANVLTF TGCGCCAGCAGCCAAGGGACAGCCTCTGGGGCCAACGTCCTGACTTTC
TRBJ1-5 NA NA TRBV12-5 CASGLSGDQPQHF TGTGCTAGTGGTTTGTCAGGGGATCAGCCCCAGCATTTT
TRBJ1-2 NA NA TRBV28 CASSFPTVTSYGYTF TGTGCCAGCAGTTTTCCGACAGTCACGTCCTATGGCTACACCTTC
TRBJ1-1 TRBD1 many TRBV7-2 CASSPLTGGESEAFF TGTGCCAGCAGCCCATTGACAGGGGGAGAGTCTGAAGCTTTCTTT
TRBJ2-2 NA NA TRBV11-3 CASSLEGGITGELFF TGTGCCAGCAGCCTAGAAGGCGGAATCACCGGGGAGCTGTTTTTT
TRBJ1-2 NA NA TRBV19 CASTGEDGYTF TGTGCCAGTACTGGAGAGGATGGCTACACCTTC
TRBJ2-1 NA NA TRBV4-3 CASSPMRASNEQFF TGCGCCAGCAGCCCTATGAGGGCCAGTAATGAGCAGTTCTTC
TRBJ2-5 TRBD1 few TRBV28 CASSRTGVETQYF TGTGCCAGCAGTCGGACAGGGGTGGAGACCCAGTACTTC
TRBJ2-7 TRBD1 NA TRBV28 CASRTRTGAYEQYF TGTGCCAGCCGGACTCGGACAGGGGCCTACGAGCAGTACTTC
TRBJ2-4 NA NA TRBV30 CAWSLYRGIGIQYF TGTGCCTGGAGCCTTTATCGAGGAATAGGCATTCAGTACTTC
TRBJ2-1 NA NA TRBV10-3 CAISAGVSGNEQFF TGTGCCATCAGCGCGGGCGTAAGTGGCAATGAGCAGTTCTTC
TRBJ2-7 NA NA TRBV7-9 CASSLLRGGEQYF TGTGCCAGCAGCTTACTGCGGGGCGGCGAGCAGTACTTC
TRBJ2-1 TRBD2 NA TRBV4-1 CASSPRTSGGVYNEQFF TGCGCCAGCAGCCCGAGGACTAGCGGGGGGGTTTACAATGAGCAGTTCTTC
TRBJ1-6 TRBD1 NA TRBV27 CASTRGQGGSYNSPLHF TGTGCCAGCACCAGAGGACAGGGGGGATCCTATAATTCACCCCTCCACTTT
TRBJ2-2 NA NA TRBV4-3 CASSQAARVDTGELFF TGCGCCAGCAGCCAAGCGGCCAGGGTGGACACCGGGGAGCTGTTTTTT
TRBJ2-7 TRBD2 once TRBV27 CASSWREDYEQYF TGTGCCAGCAGTTGGCGGGAGGACTACGAGCAGTACTTC
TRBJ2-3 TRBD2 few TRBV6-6 CASSYAGGDTDTQYF TGTGCCAGCAGTTATGCGGGGGGGGACACAGATACGCAGTATTTT
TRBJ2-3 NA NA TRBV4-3 CASSQRSVGTDTQYF TGCGCCAGCAGCCAACGTTCTGTCGGCACAGATACGCAGTATTTT
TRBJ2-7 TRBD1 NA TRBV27 CASSRGTGNEQYF TGTGCCAGCAGCCGCGGGACAGGGAACGAGCAGTACTTC
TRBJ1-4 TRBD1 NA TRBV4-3 CASSRGQYNEKLFF TGCGCCAGCAGCCGGGGACAGTATAATGAAAAACTGTTTTTT
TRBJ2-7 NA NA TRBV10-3 CAIRGPHDRGEQYF TGTGCCATCAGGGGGCCGCATGATCGTGGCGAGCAGTACTTC
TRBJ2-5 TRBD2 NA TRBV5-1 CASRPGLAGGPIIETQYF TGCGCCAGCAGACCTGGACTAGCGGGGGGGCCGATAATTGAGACCCAGTACTTC
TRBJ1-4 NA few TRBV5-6 CASSPGWGTNEKLFF TGTGCCAGCAGTCCGGGGTGGGGAACTAATGAAAAACTGTTTTTT
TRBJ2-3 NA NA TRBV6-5 CATGLDTDTQYF TGTGCCACCGGACTCGACACAGATACGCAGTATTTT
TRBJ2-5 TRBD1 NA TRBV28 CASRGTGLGWTQYF TGTGCCAGCAGAGGGACAGGCCTTGGGTGGACCCAGTACTTC
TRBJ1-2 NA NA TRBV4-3 CASSQERQVPYGYTF TGCGCCAGCAGCCAAGAGCGACAGGTTCCTTATGGCTACACCTTC
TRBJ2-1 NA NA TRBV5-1 CASSLPTSSYNEQFF TGCGCCAGCAGCTTGCCCACTAGCTCCTACAATGAGCAGTTCTTC
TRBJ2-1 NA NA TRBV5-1 CASSLPGPGDYNEQFF TGCGCCAGCAGCTTACCAGGGCCGGGGGACTACAATGAGCAGTTCTTC